Given below is one T cell receptor (beta chain) in context. Its antigen is still unknown. This sample is drawn from a study of cytomegalovirus exposure and HLA in healthy donors. Regarding the study as a whole: Clonal expansion was found to be greater in HLA-associated TCR beta chains than in equally common others in a later analysis. Later on, an analysis tied about 17,000 TCR beta sequences to HLA alleles at 0.05 false discovery rate.

The PCR was carried out with 60 Vbeta primers and 13 Jbeta primers. Methods used by the authors: A follow-up analysis tallied 60 million to 85 million unique TCR beta chains, roughly 11 million shared. Repertoires were generated with immunoSEQ multiplex PCR, while TCRdb's copy carries only in-frame clones and drops some. Clonal size and the V and J genes are those of that table, whereas D and trimming came from the DNA. Of roughly 150,000 clones in the sample, 81% are singletons; the top ten hold approximately 1.3%. With V trimmed by 5 bases and J by 4 bases, 9 bases remained unmatched. Germline CDR1 and CDR2: SGHTA and FQGNSA. This CDR3 is built from 15 residues.

Material for sequencing was PBMCs. The receptor was isolated from a man aged 45-65 years in good health and CMV-seropositive. This rearrangement joins TRBV7-2 to TRBJ2-7, with 9 bases that match TRBD1. CDR3 sequence (DNA): TGTGCCAGCAGCCAAGCCGGGACAGGGATATACGAGCAGTACTTC. Its protein is CASSQAGTGIYEQYF.